The present TCR beta chain was sequenced within a study of shared clonotypes between healthy human individuals (dated by TCRdb to the early 2020s). Background on the whole study: The cohort included three men and a couple of women between 18 and 49 years of age. To increase sequencing depth and limit assay-specific biases, TCR repertoire library preparation and sequencing were carried out by different laboratories using diverse techniques. To estimate repertoire size and how much clonotypes are shared between individuals, the study performed deep sequencing of blood TCR repertoires from roughly five healthy adults. Between about 0.94 and 8.9 billion PBMCs per donor were obtained by leukapheresis. For each donor, CD4 naive and CD4 memory were each run on three plates, CD8 naive on two plates, and CD8 memory on one plate. General study outcomes and caveats: Compared with non-shared clonotypes, the clonotypes found in all four sorted-subset donors had higher generation probabilities. Rarefaction of sorted-subset datasets indicated incomplete sequencing despite the large sequencing depth. Estimated clonotype richness was generally larger for naive than for memory subsets. Pairwise subsampling indicated that sequencing depth was expected to affect the degree of clonotype sharing among donors. Approximately 4.8% of naive CD4, 3.5% of naive CD8, 2% to 2.5% of memory CD4, and around 0.42% of memory CD8 clonotypes were shared across several donors. Sampling was restricted to blood, and TCR repertoires in tissue are likely to differ from TCR repertoires in blood. Because the study included a small number of donors, the genetic and exposure-history diversity represented was limited.

Points on this clone: No cognate antigen has been identified for it. Per-nucleotide qualities are absent, and no much larger clonotype sits a single base away.

Using the deep immunoSEQ assay, TCR CDR3 regions were amplified from genomic DNA by multiplex PCR. Genomic DNA extracted from each cell subset was distributed evenly over all wells of several immunoSEQ 96-well plates, and each plate served as one replicate. For sorted subsets, each replicate PCR was loaded with around 200 ng genomic DNA, equivalent to 32,000 or so T cell genomes. The purified libraries were quantified using a Qubit 3.0 fluorometer, sized with a Bioanalyzer 2100, and then quantified again using the KAPA Library Quantification kit. A separate single-read 150-cycle Illumina NextSeq 550 flow cell was used to sequence each immunoSEQ 96-well plate. In the source study's methods: Because only junctional sequences without quality scores were contained in the immunoSEQ output, filtering matching that applied to full-length reads could not be performed. To assign V/J genes and CDR3, sequences were annotated against IMGT germline references using PyIR, a Python wrapper for IgBLAST v1.9. Any read was removed if the V/J assignment was weak (E-value above 1e-6), the CDR3 was missing, or the read contained stop codons, out-of-frame junctions, or ambiguous translated residues. V3J clonotypes were defined as sequences sharing an identical inferred V gene, J gene, and CDR3 amino acid sequence. The percentage overlap between two repertoires was calculated by dividing the number of shared unique clonotypes by the size of the smaller repertoire. Richness of each repertoire was evaluated using RTK rarefaction, the Chao1 estimator, and Recon v2.1 estimates of unobserved clonotypes. Generation probabilities for all TCRbeta clonotypes obtained by the gDNA method from a handful of donors were computed using OLGA. What TCRdb holds here is the immuneACCESS table cut down to in-frame rearrangements. Part of the clones is not present; checked against another copy, under half of the missing clones reflect an unresolved V gene, and the others are unexplained. Clone size and the V and J calls come from that table; the DNA yielded D and trimming. The sample includes some 980,000 clones, with approximately 80% observed a single time. Clones ranked in the top ten supply 1.5% of the sample.

Reading from cysteine to phenylalanine, the CDR3 counts 14 amino acids. The CDR3 DNA has 42 bases and is translated from base 1. At the junction V is shortened by 5 bases and J by 4 bases; bases outside the gene matches: 7. From the germline V gene, CDR1 is MNHEY and CDR2 is SVGAGI. The donors were healthy, HIV-negative adults with no recently reported acute infections or vaccinations. Only Caucasian adults living in Nashville, Tennessee, USA were represented among the donors. Magnetic negative selection was used to enrich CD4+ T cells, after which naive cells were positively selected on CD45RA and the negative fraction became the memory subset. After blood collection by leukapheresis, PBMCs were isolated using Ficoll-Histopaque density gradient centrifugation and then cryopreserved in the vapor phase of liquid nitrogen. Analytical flow cytometry was used to check the purity and quantity of each magnetically sorted T cell population. From each sorted fraction, genomic DNA was isolated and quantified by UV absorbance on a Nanodrop 2000c.

This TCR was sampled from a young man in good health. Rearrangement joined TRBV6-5 to TRBJ1-2; 7 middle bases align to TRBD1. The source material was memory CD4+ T cells sorted from blood. The cell subset or site label corresponds to: CD45RA-negative fraction. The bases read TGTGCCAGCAGTCGTCCGACAGGGACCTATGGCTACACCTTC. Translated, this is CASSRPTGTYGYTF.